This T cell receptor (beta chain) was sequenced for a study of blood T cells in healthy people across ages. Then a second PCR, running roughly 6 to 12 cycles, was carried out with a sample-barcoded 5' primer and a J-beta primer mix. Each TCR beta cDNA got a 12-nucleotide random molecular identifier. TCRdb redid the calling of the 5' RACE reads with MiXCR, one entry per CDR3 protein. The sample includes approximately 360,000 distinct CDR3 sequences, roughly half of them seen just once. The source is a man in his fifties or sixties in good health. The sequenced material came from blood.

CDR3 bases: TGCGCCAGCAGCTCGGCTACCGGACAGGGTCGTGCGCAGTTCTTC. The encoded protein is CASSSATGQGRAQFF. The chain joins TRBV5-1 to TRBJ2-1, with 8 bases identical to TRBD1. Per germline, CDR1 SGHRS and CDR2 YFSETQ. The CDR3 has 15 residues. Losses at the gene ends were 3 bases for V and 12 bases for J; bases not matched to a gene: 14.